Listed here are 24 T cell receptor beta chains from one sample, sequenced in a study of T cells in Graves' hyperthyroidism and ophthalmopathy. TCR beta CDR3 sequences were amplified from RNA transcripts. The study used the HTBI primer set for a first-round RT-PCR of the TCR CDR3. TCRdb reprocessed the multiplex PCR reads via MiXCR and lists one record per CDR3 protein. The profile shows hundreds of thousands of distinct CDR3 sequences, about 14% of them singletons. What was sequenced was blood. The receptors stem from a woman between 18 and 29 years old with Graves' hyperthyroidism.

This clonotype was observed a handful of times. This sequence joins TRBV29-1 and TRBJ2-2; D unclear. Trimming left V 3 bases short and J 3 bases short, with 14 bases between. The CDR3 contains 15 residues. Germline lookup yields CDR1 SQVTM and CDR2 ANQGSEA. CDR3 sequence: CSVESGRSDTGELFF. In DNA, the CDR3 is TGCAGCGTTGAGTCCGGGCGTAGTGACACCGGGGAGCTGTTTTTT.

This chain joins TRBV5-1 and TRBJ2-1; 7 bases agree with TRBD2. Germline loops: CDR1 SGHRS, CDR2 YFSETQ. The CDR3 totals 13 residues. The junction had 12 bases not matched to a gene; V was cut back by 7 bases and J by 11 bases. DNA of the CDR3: TGCGCCAGCGGGGGGGATAGGAGGGAACAGCAGTTCTTC. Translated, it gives CASGGDRREQQFF.

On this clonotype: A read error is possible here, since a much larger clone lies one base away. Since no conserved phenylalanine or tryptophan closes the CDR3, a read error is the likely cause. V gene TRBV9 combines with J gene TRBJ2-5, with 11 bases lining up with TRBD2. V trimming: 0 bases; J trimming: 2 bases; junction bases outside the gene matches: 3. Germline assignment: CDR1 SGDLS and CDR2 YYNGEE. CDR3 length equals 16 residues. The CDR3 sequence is CASSVASGRLQETQYL. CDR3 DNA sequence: TGTGCCAGCAGCGTAGCTAGCGGGAGGCTTCAAGAGACCCAGTACCTC.

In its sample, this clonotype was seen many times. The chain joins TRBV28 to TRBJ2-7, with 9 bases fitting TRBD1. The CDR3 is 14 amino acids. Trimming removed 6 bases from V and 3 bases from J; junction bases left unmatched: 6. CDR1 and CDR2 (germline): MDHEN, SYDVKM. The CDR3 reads CASSHRDRDYEQYF. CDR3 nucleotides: TGTGCCAGCAGCCACCGGGACAGGGACTACGAGCAGTACTTC.

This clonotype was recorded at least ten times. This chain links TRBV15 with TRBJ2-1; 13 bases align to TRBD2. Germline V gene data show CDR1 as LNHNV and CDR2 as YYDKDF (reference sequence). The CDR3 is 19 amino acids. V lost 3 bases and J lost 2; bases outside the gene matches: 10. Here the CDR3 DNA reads TGTGCCACCAGCAGGATCGGACTAGCGGGAGAGGTTCCCTACAATGAGCAGTTCTTC. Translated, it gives CATSRIGLAGEVPYNEQFF.

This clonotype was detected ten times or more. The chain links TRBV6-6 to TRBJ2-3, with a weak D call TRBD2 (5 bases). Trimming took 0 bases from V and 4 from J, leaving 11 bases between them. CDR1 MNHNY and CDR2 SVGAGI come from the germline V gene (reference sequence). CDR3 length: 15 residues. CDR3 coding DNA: TGTGCCAGCAGTTACTCTAACCTAGCACCAGATACGCAGTATTTT. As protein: CASSYSNLAPDTQYF.

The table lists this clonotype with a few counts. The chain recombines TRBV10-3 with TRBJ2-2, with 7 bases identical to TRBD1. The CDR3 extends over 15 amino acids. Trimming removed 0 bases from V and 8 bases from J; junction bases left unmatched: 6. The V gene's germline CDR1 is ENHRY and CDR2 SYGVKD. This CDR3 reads CAISESTGRLGELFF. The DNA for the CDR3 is TGTGCCATCAGTGAGTCGACAGGGAGACTAGGGGAGCTGTTTTTT.

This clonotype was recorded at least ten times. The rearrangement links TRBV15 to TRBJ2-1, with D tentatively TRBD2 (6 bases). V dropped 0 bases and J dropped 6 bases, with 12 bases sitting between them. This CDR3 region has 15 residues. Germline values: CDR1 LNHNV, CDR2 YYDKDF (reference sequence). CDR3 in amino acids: CATSRDPGTLNEQFF. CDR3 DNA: TGTGCCACCAGCAGAGATCCCGGGACTCTCAATGAGCAGTTCTTC.

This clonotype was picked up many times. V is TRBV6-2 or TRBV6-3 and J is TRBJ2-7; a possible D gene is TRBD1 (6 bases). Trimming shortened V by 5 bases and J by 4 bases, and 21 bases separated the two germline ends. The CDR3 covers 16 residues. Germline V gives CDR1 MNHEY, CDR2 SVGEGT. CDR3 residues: CASSHEGEQGPYEQYF. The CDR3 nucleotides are TGTGCCAGCAGTCATGAGGGGGAGCAGGGGCCTTACGAGCAGTACTTC.

The CDR3 coding sequence is TGCAGTGCGGGCGCCAAAAACATTCAGTACTTC. Translated: CSAGAKNIQYF. This chain joins TRBV20-1 and TRBJ2-4; D gene uncertain. Per the germline V gene, CDR1 is DFQATT and CDR2 is SNEGSKA (reference sequence). Trimming took 6 bases from V and 1 from J, leaving 4 bases between them. The CDR3 is made up of 11 amino acids.

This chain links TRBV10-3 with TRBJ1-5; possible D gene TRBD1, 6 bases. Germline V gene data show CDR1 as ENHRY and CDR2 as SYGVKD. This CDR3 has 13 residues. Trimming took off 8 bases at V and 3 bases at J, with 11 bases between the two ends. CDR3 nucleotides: TGTGCCATCTCCGGACAGCCCAATCAGCCCCAGCATTTT. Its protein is CAISGQPNQPQHF.

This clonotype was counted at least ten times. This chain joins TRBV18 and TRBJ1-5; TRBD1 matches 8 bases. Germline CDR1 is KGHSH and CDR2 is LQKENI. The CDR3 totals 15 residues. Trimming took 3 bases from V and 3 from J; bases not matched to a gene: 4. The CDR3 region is CASSPGQGNNQPQHF. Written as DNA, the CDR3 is TGTGCCAGCTCACCCGGACAGGGTAACAATCAGCCCCAGCATTTT.

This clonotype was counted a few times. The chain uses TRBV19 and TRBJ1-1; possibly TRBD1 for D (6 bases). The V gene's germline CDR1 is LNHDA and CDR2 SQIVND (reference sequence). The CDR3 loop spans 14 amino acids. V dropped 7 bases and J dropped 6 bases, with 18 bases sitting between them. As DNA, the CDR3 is TGTGCCAGTACCCAAAGCGGGGGGCCGGCTGAAGCTTTCTTT. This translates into CASTQSGGPAEAFF.

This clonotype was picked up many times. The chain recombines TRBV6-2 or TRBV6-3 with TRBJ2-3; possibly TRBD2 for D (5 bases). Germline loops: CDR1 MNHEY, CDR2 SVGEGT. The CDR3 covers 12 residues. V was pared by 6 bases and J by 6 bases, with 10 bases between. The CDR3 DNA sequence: TGTGCCAGCAGCTCCCAGCGGGATACGCAGTATTTT. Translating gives CASSSQRDTQYF.

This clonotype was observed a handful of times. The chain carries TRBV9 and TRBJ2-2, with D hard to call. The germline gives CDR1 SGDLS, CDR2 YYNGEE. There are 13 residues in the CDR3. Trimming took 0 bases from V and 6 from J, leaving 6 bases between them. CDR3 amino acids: CASSVAGSGELFF. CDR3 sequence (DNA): TGTGCCAGCAGCGTAGCTGGATCCGGGGAGCTGTTTTTT.

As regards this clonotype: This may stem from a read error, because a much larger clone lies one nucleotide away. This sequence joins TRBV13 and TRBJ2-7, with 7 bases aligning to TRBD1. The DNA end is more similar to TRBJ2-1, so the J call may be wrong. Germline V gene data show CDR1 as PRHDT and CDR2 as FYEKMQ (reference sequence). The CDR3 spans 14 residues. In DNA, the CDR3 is TGTGCCAGCAGCGTAGGGGGCACCCCATACGAGCAGTTCTTC. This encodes CASSVGGTPYEQFF.

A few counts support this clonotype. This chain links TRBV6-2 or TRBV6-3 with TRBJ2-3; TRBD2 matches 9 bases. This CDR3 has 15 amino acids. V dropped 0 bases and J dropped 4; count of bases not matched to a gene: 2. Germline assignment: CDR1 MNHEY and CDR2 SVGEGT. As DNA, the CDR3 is TGTGCCAGCAGTTACTCGACTAGCGGCCCAGATACGCAGTATTTT. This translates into CASSYSTSGPDTQYF.

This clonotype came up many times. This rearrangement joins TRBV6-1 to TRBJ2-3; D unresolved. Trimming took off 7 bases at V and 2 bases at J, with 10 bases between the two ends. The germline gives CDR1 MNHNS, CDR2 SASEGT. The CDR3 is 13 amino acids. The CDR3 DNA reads TGTGCCAGCACCTCACCCTCCACAGATACGCAGTATTTT. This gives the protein CASTSPSTDTQYF.

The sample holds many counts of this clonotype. The CDR3 DNA is TGTGCCAGCAGTGAAGAGGGGGTAGGCGGTGAAAAACTGTTTTTT. Its protein is CASSEEGVGGEKLFF. The gene calls are TRBV2 and TRBJ1-4, with a weak D call TRBD1 (6 bases). The CDR3 loop spans 15 amino acids. CDR1 and CDR2 (germline): SNHLY, FYNNEI. Trimming removed 1 base from V and 7 bases from J, with 13 bases in between. The full variable domain, its missing parts supplied by reference TRBV2 and TRBJ1-4, is EPEVTQTPSHQVTQMGQEVILRCVPISNHLYFYWYRQILGQKVEFLVSFYNNEISEKSEIFDDQFSVERPDGSNFTLKIRSTKLEDSAMYFCASSEEGVGGEKLFFGSGTQLSVL.

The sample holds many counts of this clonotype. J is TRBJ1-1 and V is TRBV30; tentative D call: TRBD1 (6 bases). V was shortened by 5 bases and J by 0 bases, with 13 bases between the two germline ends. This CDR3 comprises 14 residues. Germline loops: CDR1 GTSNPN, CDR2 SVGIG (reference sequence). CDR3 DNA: TGTGCCTGGTCAAAAGGACAGATGAACACTGAAGCTTTCTTT. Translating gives CAWSKGQMNTEAFF.

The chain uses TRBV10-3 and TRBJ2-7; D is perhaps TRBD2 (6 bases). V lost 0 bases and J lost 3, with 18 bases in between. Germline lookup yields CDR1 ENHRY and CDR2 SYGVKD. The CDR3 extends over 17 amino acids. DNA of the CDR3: TGTGCCATCAGTGAGTCGCGGGGCTATGAGGGATACTACGAGCAGTACTTC. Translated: CAISESRGYEGYYEQYF.

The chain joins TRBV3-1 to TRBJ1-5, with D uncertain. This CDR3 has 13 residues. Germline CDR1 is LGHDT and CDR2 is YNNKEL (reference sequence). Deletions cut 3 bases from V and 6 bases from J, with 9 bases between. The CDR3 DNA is TGTGCCAGCAGCCATGCCAGGACTCAGCCCCAGCATTTT. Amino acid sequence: CASSHARTQPQHF.

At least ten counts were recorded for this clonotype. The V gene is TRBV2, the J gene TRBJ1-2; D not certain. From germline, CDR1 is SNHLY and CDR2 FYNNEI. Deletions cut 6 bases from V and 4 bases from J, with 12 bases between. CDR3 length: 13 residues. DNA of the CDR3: TGTGCCAGCAGAGAGGGTCTTGGCTATGGCTACACCTTC. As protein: CASREGLGYGYTF.

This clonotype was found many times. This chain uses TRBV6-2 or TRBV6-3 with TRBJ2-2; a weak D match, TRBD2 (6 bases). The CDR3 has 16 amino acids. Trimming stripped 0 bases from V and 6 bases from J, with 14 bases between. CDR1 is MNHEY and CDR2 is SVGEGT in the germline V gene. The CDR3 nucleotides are TGTGCCAGCAGTTACTCAGCACTAGCTGCACCCGGGGAGCTGTTTTTT. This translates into CASSYSALAAPGELFF.